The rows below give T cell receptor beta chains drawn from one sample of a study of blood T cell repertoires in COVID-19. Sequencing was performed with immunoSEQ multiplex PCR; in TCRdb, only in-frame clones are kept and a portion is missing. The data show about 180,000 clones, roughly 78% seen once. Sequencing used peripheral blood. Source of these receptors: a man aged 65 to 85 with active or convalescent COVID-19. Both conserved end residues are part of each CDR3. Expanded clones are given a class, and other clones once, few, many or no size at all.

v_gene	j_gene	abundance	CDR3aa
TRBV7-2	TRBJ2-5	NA	CASSFPGARRAQYF
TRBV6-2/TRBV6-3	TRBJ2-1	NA	CASSLGQLPTEQFF
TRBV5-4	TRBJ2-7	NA	CASSDQKRTEQYF
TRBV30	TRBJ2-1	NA	CAWTYRDREYNEQFF
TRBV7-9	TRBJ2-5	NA	CASSPTKETQYF
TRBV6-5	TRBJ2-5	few	CASTETGGGQETQYF
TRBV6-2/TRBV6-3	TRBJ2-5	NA	CASSQSGVRRETQYF
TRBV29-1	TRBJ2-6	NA	CSVVTGNGANVLTF
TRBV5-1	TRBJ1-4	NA	CASSLDGNEKLFF
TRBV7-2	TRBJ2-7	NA	CASSYRTGDYEQYF
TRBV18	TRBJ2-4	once	CASSPPSGGAKNIQYF
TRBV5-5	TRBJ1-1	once	CASSFNTGQSSAFF
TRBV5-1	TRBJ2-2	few	CASRKIRTANTGELFF
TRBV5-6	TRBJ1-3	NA	CASSLGQGASGNTIYF
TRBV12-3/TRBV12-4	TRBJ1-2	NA	CASSLGQHYGYTF